These T cell receptor beta chains were read from a single sample in a study of blood T cell repertoires in COVID-19. Profiling relied on immunoSEQ multiplex PCR, and the TCRdb table lists in-frame clones only, not all of them. The table has about 82,000 clones, 85% seen once. The sequencing sample was made of peripheral blood. These receptors all stem from an older man with active or convalescent COVID-19. Both conserved end residues are part of each CDR3. A D gene is named only where the DNA matches it firmly. Some rows have no size entry. The others give once, few or many, or a class for an expanded clone.

j_call | v_call | d_call | clone_size | cdr3_aa | cdr3_nt
TRBJ2-1 | TRBV28 | NA | NA | CASSPLGGYGRNEQFF | TGTGCCAGCAGCCCTCTAGGGGGATACGGAAGGAATGAGCAGTTCTTC
TRBJ1-1 | TRBV6-5 | NA | NA | CASSQRGGAEAFF | TGTGCCAGCAGTCAAAGGGGTGGGGCTGAAGCTTTCTTT
TRBJ1-4 | TRBV19 | NA | NA | CASSIIQDNEKLFF | TGTGCCAGTAGTATTATACAGGATAATGAAAAACTGTTTTTT
TRBJ1-4 | TRBV28 | NA | once | CASGQLNEKLFF | TGTGCCAGCGGACAGCTAAATGAAAAACTGTTTTTT
TRBJ2-1 | TRBV25-1 | TRBD2 | NA | CATRLAGDNEQFF | TGTGCCACCCGACTAGCGGGGGATAATGAGCAGTTCTTC
TRBJ1-4 | TRBV4-1 | TRBD1 | NA | CASSPWDRDEKLFF | TGCGCCAGCAGCCCCTGGGACAGGGATGAAAAACTGTTTTTT
TRBJ2-1 | TRBV21-1 | NA | once | CASSAGGGADNEQFF | TGTGCCAGCAGCGCAGGCGGGGGGGCTGACAATGAGCAGTTCTTC
TRBJ2-3 | TRBV12-3/TRBV12-4 | NA | NA | CASSLRGTQYF | TGTGCCAGCAGCCTTAGGGGTACGCAGTATTTT
TRBJ1-6 | TRBV25-1 | NA | NA | CASSRQQLNSPLHF | TGTGCCAGCAGTCGTCAACAGCTTAATTCACCCCTCCACTTT
TRBJ1-2 | TRBV7-8 | NA | few | CASSSEIYGYTF | TGTGCCAGCAGCTCTGAGATCTATGGCTACACCTTC
TRBJ1-3 | TRBV6-1 | NA | NA | CASSEQSGRGNTIYF | TGTGCCAGCAGTGAACAGTCAGGGCGCGGAAACACCATATATTTT
TRBJ2-5 | TRBV19 | TRBD2 | NA | CASSINGGGQETQYF | TGTGCCAGTAGTATTAATGGCGGGGGGCAAGAGACCCAGTACTTC
TRBJ2-5 | TRBV19 | NA | NA | CASSYRPRTGGETQYF | TGTGCCAGTAGTTATCGCCCGCGGACCGGGGGAGAGACCCAGTACTTC
TRBJ2-2 | TRBV19 | TRBD2 | NA | CASSPRTSPSGELFF | TGTGCCAGTTCCCCCCGGACTAGCCCTAGCGGGGAGCTGTTTTTT
TRBJ1-1 | TRBV29-1 | TRBD1 | few | CSVRTGANTEAFF | TGCAGCGTGAGGACAGGGGCGAACACTGAAGCTTTCTTT
TRBJ1-4 | TRBV27 | NA | NA | CASSLTGAANEKLFF | TGTGCCAGCAGTTTGACTGGGGCAGCTAATGAAAAACTGTTTTTT
TRBJ1-3 | TRBV7-2 | NA | NA | CASSLRRSDSGNTIYF | TGTGCCAGCAGCCTTAGGAGGTCTGACTCTGGAAACACCATATATTTT
TRBJ2-2 | TRBV27 | NA | NA | CASSLQAFTGELFF | TGTGCCAGCAGTTTGCAGGCATTCACCGGGGAGCTGTTTTTT
TRBJ1-1 | TRBV28 | NA | NA | CASSQHGNTEAFF | TGTGCCAGCAGTCAACATGGTAACACTGAAGCTTTCTTT
TRBJ2-2 | TRBV5-1 | TRBD2 | NA | CASSYKTSGLRTGELFF | TGCGCCAGCAGCTATAAGACTAGCGGGCTACGTACCGGGGAGCTGTTTTTT
TRBJ1-5 | TRBV2 | NA | few | CASRAPTSNQPQHF | TGTGCCAGCAGGGCTCCAACCAGCAATCAGCCCCAGCATTTT
TRBJ2-3 | TRBV2 | TRBD1 | NA | CASTTDRGPTDTQYF | TGTGCCAGCACTACGGACAGGGGTCCAACAGATACGCAGTATTTT
TRBJ2-5 | TRBV3-1/TRBV3-2 | TRBD2 | NA | CASSQDGVRTSGGQETQYF | TGTGCCAGCAGCCAAGATGGGGTGAGGACTAGCGGGGGGCAAGAGACCCAGTACTTC
TRBJ2-5 | TRBV24-1 | TRBD1 | NA | CATSDAGDRGRGETQYF | TGTGCCACCAGTGATGCTGGGGACAGGGGGAGAGGAGAGACCCAGTACTTC
TRBJ1-2 | TRBV19 | NA | NA | CASSKARAYYGYTF | TGTGCCAGTAGTAAAGCCAGGGCATACTATGGCTACACCTTC
TRBJ2-5 | TRBV2 | NA | NA | CASSYGSMETQYF | TGTGCCAGCAGTTACGGGTCCATGGAGACCCAGTACTTC
TRBJ2-5 | TRBV5-5 | NA | once | CASSIVGTGIETQYF | TGTGCCAGCAGCATCGTCGGGACTGGGATAGAGACCCAGTACTTC
TRBJ2-1 | TRBV7-3 | TRBD1 | NA | CASSYDRAPYNEQFF | TGTGCCAGCAGCTATGACAGGGCCCCCTACAATGAGCAGTTCTTC
TRBJ1-3 | TRBV28 | NA | NA | CASRQSRGFSGNTIYF | TGTGCCAGCAGGCAAAGCAGGGGATTCTCTGGAAACACCATATATTTT
TRBJ2-2 | TRBV30 | NA | NA | CAWSVRDTGELFF | TGTGCCTGGAGTGTACGGGACACCGGGGAGCTGTTTTTT
TRBJ2-5 | TRBV25-1 | NA | once | CASSELNRGGETQYF | TGTGCCAGCAGTGAATTGAACAGGGGAGGCGAGACCCAGTACTTC
TRBJ1-2 | TRBV19 | NA | NA | CASSIDSPVGYTF | TGTGCCAGTAGTATCGACAGCCCGGTTGGCTACACCTTC
TRBJ2-3 | TRBV11-2 | NA | NA | CASSLVAVGQSTDTQYF | TGTGCCAGCAGCTTAGTAGCGGTCGGCCAAAGCACAGATACGCAGTATTTT
TRBJ1-1 | TRBV30 | NA | NA | CARSNPGGTEAFF | TGTGCTCGGAGCAATCCCGGGGGCACTGAAGCTTTCTTT
TRBJ2-5 | TRBV5-1 | TRBD1 | NA | CASSLGVLTGGTETQYF | TGCGCCAGCAGCTTGGGAGTTCTGACAGGGGGGACAGAGACCCAGTACTTC
TRBJ2-1 | TRBV19 | NA | NA | CASTNPGRESYNEQFF | TGTGCCAGTACTAATCCCGGGCGGGAATCCTACAATGAGCAGTTCTTC
TRBJ1-3 | TRBV28 | TRBD1 | NA | CATTDRGSGNTIYF | TGTGCCACAACCGACAGGGGTTCTGGAAACACCATATATTTT
TRBJ1-2 | TRBV23-1 | NA | NA | CASQPSQTCWGGYGYTF | TGCGCCAGCCAACCCTCCCAAACCTGCTGGGGGGGCTATGGCTACACCTTC
TRBJ2-1 | TRBV7-2 | TRBD2 | NA | CASSSPWLAGETNEQFF | TGTGCCAGCAGCTCCCCCTGGCTAGCGGGGGAGACCAATGAGCAGTTCTTC
TRBJ2-2 | TRBV6-1 | NA | NA | CASSEIVPGELFF | TGTGCCAGCAGTGAAATCGTTCCGGGGGAGCTGTTTTTT
TRBJ2-3 | TRBV11-3 | NA | NA | CASSPPRRGPSSTDTQYF | TGTGCCAGCAGCCCCCCCAGGCGGGGGCCATCTAGCACAGATACGCAGTATTTT
TRBJ1-5 | TRBV4-1 | TRBD1 | NA | CASSLRGHSNQPQHF | TGCGCCAGCAGCTTAAGGGGGCATAGCAATCAGCCCCAGCATTTT